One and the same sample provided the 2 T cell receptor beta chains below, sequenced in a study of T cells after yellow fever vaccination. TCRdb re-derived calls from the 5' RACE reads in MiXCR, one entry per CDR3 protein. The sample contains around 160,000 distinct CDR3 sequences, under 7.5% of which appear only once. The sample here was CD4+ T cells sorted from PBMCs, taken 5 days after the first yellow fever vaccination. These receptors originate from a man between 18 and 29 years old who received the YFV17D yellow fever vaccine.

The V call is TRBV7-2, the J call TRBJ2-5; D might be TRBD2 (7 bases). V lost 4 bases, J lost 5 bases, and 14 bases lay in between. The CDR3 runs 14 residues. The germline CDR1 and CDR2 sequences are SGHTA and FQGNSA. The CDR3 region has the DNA TGTGCCAGCAGCTATATGGGGGGGCAGGAGACCCAGTACTTC. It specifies CASSYMGGQETQYF.

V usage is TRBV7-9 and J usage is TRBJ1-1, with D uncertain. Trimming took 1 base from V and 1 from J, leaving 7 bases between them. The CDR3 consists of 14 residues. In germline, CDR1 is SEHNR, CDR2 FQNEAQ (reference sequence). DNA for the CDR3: TGTGCCAGCAGCTTAGTTGCCGCGAACACTGAAGCTTTCTTT. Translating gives CASSLVAANTEAFF.